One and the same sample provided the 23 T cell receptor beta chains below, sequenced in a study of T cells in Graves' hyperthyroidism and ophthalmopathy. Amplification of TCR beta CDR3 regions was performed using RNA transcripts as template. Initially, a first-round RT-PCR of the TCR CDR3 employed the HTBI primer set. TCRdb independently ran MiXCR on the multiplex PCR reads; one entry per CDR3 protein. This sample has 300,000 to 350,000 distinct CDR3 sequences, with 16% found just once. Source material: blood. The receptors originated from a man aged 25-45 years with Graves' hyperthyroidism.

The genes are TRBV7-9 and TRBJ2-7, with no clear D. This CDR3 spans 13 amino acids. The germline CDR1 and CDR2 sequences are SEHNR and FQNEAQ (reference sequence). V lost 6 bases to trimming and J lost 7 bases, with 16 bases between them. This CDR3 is CASSWSWHPEQYF. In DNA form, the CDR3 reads TGTGCCAGCAGTTGGAGTTGGCATCCTGAGCAGTACTTC.

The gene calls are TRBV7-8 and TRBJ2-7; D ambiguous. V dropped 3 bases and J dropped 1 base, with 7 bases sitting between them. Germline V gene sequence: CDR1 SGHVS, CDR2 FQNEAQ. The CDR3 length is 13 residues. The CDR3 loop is CASSFSSSYEQYF. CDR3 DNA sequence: TGTGCCAGCAGCTTTAGCTCATCCTACGAGCAGTACTTC.

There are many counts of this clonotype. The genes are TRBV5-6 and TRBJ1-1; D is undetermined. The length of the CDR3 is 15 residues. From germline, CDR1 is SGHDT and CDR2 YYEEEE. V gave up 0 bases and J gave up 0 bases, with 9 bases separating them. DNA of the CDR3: TGTGCCAGCAGCTTGGCCAGCAGAATGAACACTGAAGCTTTCTTT. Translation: CASSLASRMNTEAFF.

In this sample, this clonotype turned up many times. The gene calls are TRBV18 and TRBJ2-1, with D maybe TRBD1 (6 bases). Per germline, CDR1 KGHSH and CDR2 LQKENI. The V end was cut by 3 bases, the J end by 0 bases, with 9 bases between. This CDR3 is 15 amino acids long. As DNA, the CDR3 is TGTGCCAGCTCACCGACAGGTTTCTCCTACAATGAGCAGTTCTTC. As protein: CASSPTGFSYNEQFF.

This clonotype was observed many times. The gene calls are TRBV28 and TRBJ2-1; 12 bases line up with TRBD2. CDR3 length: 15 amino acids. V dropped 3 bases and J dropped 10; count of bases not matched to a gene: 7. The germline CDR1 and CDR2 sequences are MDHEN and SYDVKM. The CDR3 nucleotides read TGTGCCAGCAGTTTGCCTAGCGGGAGGGCGAGCGAGCAGTTCTTC. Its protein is CASSLPSGRASEQFF.

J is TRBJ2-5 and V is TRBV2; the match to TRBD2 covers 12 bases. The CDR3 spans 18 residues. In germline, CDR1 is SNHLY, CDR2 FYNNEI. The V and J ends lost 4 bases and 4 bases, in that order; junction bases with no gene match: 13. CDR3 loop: CASSVPELAGGVGETQYF. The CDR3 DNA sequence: TGTGCCAGCAGTGTCCCCGAACTAGCGGGAGGTGTAGGAGAGACCCAGTACTTC.

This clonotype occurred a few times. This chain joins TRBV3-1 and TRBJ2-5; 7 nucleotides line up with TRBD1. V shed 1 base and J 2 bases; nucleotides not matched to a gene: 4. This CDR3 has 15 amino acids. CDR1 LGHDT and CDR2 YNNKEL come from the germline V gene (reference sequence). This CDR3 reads CASSQGAGGQETQYF. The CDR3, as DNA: TGTGCCAGCAGCCAAGGTGCAGGGGGACAAGAGACCCAGTACTTC.

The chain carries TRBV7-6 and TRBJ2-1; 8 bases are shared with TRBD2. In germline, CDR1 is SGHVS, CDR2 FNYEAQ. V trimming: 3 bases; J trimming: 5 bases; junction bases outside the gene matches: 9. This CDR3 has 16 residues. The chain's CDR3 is CASSLPGGGSHNEQFF. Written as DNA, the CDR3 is TGTGCCAGCAGCTTGCCGGGGGGGGGTTCCCACAATGAGCAGTTCTTC.

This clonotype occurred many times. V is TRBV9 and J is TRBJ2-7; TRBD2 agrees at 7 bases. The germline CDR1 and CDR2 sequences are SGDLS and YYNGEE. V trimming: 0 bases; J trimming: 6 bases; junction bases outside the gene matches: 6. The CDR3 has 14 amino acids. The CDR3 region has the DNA TGTGCCAGCAGCGTAGACGCGGGAGTAAGCGAGCAGTACTTC. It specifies CASSVDAGVSEQYF.

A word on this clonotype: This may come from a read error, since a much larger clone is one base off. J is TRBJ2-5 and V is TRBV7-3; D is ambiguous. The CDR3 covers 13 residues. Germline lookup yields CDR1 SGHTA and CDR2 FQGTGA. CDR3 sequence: CANSLFPEETQYF. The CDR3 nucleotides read TGTGCCAACAGCTTATTCCCCGAAGAGACCCAGTACTTC.

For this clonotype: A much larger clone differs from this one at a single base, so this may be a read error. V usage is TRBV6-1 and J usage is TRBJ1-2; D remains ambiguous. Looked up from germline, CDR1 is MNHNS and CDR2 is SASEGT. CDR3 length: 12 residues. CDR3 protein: CAGSPDRIGYTF. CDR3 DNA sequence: TGTGCCGGCAGTCCTGACCGAATAGGCTACACCTTC.

The CDR3 here is CASSGGRGGSNQPQHF. CDR3 DNA sequence: TGTGCCAGCAGTGGGGGGAGAGGGGGAAGCAATCAGCCCCAGCATTTT. This rearrangement joins TRBV28 to TRBJ1-5; the D gene is possibly TRBD1 (6 bases). The length of the CDR3 is 16 residues. The germline gives CDR1 MDHEN, CDR2 SYDVKM. V gave up 5 bases and J gave up 1 base, with 15 bases separating them.

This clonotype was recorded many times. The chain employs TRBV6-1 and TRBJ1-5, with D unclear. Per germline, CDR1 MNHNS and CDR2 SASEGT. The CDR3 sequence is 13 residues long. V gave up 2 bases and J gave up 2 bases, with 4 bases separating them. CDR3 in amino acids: CASSEMRNQPQHF. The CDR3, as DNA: TGTGCCAGCAGTGAAATGCGCAATCAGCCCCAGCATTTT.

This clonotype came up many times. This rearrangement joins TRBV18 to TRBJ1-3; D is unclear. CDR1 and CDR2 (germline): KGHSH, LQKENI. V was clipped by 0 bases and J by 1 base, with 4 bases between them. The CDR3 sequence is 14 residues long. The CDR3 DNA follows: TGTGCCAGCTCACCACCCGGGTCTGGAAACACCATATATTTT. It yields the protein CASSPPGSGNTIYF.

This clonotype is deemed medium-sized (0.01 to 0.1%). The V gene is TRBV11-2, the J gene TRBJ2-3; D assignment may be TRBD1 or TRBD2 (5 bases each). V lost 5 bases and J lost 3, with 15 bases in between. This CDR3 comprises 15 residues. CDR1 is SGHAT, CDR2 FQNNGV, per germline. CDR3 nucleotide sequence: TGTGCCAGCAGCCACGGGGACCGCTCGACAGATACGCAGTATTTT. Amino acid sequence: CASSHGDRSTDTQYF.

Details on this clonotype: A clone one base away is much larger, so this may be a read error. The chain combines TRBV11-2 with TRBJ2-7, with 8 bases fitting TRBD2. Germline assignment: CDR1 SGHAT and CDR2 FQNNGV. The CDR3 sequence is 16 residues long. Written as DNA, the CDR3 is TGTGCCAGCAGCCCCCAGGGTAGCGGGACTTACTACGGGCAGTACTTC. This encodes CASSPQGSGTYYGQYF.

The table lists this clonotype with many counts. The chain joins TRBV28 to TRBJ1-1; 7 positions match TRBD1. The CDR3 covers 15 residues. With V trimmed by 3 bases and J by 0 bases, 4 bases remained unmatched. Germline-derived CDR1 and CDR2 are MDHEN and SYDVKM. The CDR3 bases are TGTGCCAGCAGTTTGTCGGGACAGATGAACACTGAAGCTTTCTTT. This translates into CASSLSGQMNTEAFF.

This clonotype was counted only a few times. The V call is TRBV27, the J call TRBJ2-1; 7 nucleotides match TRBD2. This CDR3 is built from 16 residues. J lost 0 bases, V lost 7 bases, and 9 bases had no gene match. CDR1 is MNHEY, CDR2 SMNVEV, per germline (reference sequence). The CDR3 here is CASKVGGSFSYNEQFF. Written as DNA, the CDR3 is TGTGCCAGCAAGGTTGGCGGGAGTTTCTCCTACAATGAGCAGTTCTTC.

The CDR3 is CSAMDYKAVDEQFF. As DNA, the CDR3 is TGCAGTGCTATGGACTATAAAGCAGTCGATGAGCAGTTCTTC. The chain uses TRBV20-1 and TRBJ2-1; D may be TRBD2 (6 bases). This CDR3 has 14 amino acids. With 4 bases removed from V and 8 bases from J, the gap between germline ends came to 18 bases. Germline values: CDR1 DFQATT, CDR2 SNEGSKA (reference sequence).

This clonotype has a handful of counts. The CDR3 protein is CASSDRQGGREQFF. CDR3 in DNA: TGCGCCAGCAGTGACCGACAGGGGGGCCGCGAGCAGTTCTTC. This chain connects TRBV10-1 to TRBJ2-1; 9 bases map to TRBD1. Trimming cost V 3 bases and J 10 bases; bases outside gene matches: 7. Per the germline V gene, CDR1 is WNHNN and CDR2 is SYGVQD (reference sequence). The CDR3 length is 14 residues.

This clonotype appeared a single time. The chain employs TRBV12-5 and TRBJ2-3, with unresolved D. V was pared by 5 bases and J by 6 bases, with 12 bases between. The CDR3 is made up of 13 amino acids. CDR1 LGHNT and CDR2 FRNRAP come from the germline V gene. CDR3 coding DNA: TGTGCTAGTGGTCCGTCCTCGGCCGATACGCAGTATTTT. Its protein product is CASGPSSADTQYF.

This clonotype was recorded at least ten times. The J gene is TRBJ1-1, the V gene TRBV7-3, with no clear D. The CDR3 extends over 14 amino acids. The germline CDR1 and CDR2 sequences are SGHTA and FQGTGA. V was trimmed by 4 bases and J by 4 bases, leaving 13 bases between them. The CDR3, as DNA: TGTGCCAGCAGCTCAACCCCCGGCGGCACTGAAGCTTTCTTT. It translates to CASSSTPGGTEAFF. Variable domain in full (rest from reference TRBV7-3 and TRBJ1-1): GAGVSQTPSNKVTEKGKYVELRCDPISGHTALYWYRQSLGQGPEFLIYFQGTGAADDSGLPNDRFFAVRPEGSVSTLKIQRTERGDSAVYLCASSSTPGGTEAFFGQGTRLTVV.

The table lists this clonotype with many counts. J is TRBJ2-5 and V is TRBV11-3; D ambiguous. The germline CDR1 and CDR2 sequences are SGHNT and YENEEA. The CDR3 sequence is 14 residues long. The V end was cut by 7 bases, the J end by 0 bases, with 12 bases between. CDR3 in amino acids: CASTPEAYQETQYF. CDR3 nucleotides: TGTGCCAGCACCCCCGAGGCGTACCAAGAGACCCAGTACTTC.